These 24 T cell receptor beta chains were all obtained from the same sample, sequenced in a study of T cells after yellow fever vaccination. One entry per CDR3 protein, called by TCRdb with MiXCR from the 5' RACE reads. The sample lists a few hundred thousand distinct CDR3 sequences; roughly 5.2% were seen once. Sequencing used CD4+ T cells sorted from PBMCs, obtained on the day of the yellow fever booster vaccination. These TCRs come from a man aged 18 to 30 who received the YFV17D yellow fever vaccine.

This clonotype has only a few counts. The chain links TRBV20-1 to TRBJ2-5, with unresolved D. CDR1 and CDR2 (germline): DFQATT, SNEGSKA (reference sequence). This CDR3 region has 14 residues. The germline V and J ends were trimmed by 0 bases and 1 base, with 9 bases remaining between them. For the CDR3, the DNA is TGCAGTGCTAGAGATCCTAGGAGCCAAGAGACCCAGTACTTC. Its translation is CSARDPRSQETQYF.

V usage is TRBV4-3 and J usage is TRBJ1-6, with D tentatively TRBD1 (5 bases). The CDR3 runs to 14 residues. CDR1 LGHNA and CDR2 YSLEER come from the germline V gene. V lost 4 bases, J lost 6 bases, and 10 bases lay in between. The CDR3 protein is CASSRGGTNSPLHF. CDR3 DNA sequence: TGCGCCAGCAGCCGGGGAGGGACTAATTCACCCCTCCACTTT.

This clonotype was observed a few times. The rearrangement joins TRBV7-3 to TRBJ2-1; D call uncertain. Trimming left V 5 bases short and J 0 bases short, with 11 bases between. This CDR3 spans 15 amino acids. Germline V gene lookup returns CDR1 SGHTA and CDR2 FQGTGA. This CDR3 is CASSPTPYSYNEQFF. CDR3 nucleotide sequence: TGTGCCAGCAGCCCAACCCCCTACTCCTACAATGAGCAGTTCTTC.

For the CDR3, the DNA is TGCAGTGCTATCGAACTAGCGGGCCGCCGGAGGGAGCAGTACTTC. It translates to CSAIELAGRRREQYF. This chain connects TRBV20-1 to TRBJ2-7; 9 bases agree with TRBD2. Germline-derived CDR1 and CDR2 are DFQATT and SNEGSKA (reference sequence). J was trimmed by 7 bases and V by 4 bases; bases with no gene match: 14. The length of the CDR3 is 15 residues.

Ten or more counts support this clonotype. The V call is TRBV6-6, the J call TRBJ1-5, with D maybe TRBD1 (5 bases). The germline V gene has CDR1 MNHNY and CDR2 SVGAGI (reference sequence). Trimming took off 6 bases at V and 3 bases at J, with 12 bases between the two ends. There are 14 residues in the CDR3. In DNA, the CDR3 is TGTGCCAGCAGCCACAGACAGCTCAATCAGCCCCAGCATTTT. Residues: CASSHRQLNQPQHF.

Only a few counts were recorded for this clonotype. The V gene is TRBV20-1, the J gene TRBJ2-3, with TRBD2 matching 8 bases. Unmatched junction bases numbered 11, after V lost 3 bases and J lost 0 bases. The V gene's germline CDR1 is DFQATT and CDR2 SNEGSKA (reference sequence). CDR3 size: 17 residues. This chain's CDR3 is CSASGGARFVSTDTQYF. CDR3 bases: TGCAGTGCTAGCGGGGGGGCCCGCTTCGTTAGCACAGATACGCAGTATTTT.

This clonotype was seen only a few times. The DNA of the CDR3 is TGTGCCAGCAGTCCTCTTTTCGATCAGCCCCAGCATTTT. Amino acid sequence: CASSPLFDQPQHF. The chain joins TRBV28 to TRBJ1-5; no reliable D call. CDR3 size: 13 residues. CDR1 is MDHEN and CDR2 is SYDVKM in the germline V gene. Trimming cost V 5 bases and J 5 bases, with 10 bases left between them. The full variable domain, rest sourced from reference TRBV28 and TRBJ1-5, is DVKVTQSSRYLVKRTGEKVFLECVQDMDHENMFWYRQDPGLGLRLIYFSYDVKMKEKGDIPEGYSVSREKKERFSLILESASTNQTSMYLCASSPLFDQPQHFGDGTRLSIL.

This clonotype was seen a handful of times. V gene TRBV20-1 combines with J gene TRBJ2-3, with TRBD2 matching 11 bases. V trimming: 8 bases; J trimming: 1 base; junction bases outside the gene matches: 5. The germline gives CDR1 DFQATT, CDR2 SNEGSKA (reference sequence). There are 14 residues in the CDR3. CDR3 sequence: CSPGTSGRTDTQYF. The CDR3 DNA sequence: TGCAGTCCTGGGACTAGCGGACGCACAGATACGCAGTATTTT.

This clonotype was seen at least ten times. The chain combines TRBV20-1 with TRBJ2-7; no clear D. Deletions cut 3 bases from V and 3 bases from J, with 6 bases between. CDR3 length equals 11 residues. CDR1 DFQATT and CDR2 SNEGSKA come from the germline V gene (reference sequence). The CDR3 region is CSASPSYEQYF. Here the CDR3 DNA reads TGCAGTGCTAGCCCGAGCTACGAGCAGTACTTC.

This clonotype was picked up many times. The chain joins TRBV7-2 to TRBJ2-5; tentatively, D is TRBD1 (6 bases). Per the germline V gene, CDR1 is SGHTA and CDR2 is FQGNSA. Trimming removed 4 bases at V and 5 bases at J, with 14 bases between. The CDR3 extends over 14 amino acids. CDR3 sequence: CASSSQGTGETQYF. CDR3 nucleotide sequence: TGTGCCAGCAGCTCACAGGGAACGGGGGAGACCCAGTACTTC.

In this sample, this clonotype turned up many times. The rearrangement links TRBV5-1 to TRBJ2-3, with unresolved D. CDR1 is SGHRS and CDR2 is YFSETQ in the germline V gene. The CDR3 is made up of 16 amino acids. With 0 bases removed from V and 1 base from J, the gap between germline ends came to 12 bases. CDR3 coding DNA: TGCGCCAGCAGCTTGGGCGTTGGACCCGGCACAGATACGCAGTATTTT. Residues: CASSLGVGPGTDTQYF.

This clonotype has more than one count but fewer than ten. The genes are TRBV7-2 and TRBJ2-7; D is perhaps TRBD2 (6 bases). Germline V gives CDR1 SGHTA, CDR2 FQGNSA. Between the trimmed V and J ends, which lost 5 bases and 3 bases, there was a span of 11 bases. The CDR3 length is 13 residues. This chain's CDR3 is CASSNSGNYEQYV. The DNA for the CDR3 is TGTGCCAGCAGCAATAGCGGTAACTACGAGCAGTACGTC.

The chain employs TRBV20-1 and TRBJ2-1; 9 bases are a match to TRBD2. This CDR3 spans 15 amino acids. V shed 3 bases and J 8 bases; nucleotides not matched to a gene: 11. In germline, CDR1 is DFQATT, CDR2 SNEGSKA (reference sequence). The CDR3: CSASPFSGGMDEQFF. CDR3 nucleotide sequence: TGCAGTGCTAGCCCTTTTAGCGGGGGTATGGATGAGCAGTTCTTC.

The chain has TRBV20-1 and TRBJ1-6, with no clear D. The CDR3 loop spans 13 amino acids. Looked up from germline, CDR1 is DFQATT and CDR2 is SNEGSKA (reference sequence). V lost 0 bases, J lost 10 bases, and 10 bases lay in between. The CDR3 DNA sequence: TGCAGTGCTAGAGATTCCGGGGAGTCACCCCTCCACTTT. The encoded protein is CSARDSGESPLHF.

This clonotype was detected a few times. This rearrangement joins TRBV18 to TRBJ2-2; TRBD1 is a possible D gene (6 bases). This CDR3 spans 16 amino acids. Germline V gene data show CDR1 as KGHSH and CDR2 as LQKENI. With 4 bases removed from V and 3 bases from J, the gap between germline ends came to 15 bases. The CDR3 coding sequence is TGTGCCAGCTCACGATACAGGGTTCCCGACACCGGGGAGCTGTTTTTT. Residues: CASSRYRVPDTGELFF.

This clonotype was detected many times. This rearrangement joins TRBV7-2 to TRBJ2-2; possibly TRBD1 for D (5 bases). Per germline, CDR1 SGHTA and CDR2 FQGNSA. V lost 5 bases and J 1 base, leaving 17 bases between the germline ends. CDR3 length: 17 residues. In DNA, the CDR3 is TGTGCCAGCAGCAGACAGCAATCACGAAGGAACACCGGGGAGCTGTTTTTT. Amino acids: CASSRQQSRRNTGELFF.

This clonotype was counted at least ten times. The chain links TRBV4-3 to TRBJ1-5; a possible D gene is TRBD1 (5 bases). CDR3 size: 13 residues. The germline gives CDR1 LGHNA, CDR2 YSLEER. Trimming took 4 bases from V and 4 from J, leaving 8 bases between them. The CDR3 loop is CASSLGENQPQHF. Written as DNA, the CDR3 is TGCGCCAGCAGCCTGGGGGAGAATCAGCCCCAGCATTTT.

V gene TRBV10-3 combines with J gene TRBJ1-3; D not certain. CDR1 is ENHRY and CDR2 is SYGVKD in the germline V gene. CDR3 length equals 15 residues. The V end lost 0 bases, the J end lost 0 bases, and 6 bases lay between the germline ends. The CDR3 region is CAISESGSSGNTIYF. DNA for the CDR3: TGTGCCATCAGTGAGTCAGGCAGCTCTGGAAACACCATATATTTT.

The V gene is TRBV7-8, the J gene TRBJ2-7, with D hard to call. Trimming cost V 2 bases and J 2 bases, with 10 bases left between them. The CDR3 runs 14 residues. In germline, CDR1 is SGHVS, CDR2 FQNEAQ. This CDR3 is CASSLPAGPYEQYF. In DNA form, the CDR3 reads TGTGCCAGCAGCTTACCCGCCGGCCCCTACGAGCAGTACTTC. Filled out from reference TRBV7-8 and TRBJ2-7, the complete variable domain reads GAGVSQSPRYKVAKRGQDVALRCDPISGHVSLFWYQQALGQGPEFLTYFQNEAQLDKSGLPSDRFFAERPEGSVSTLKIQRTQQEDSAVYLCASSLPAGPYEQYFGPGTRLTVT.

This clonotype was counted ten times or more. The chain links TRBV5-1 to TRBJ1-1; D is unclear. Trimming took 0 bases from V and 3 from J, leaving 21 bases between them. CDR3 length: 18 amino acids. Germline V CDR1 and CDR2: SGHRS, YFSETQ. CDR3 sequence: CASSLARQPNGVHTEAFF. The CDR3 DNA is TGCGCCAGCAGCTTGGCCCGCCAGCCAAACGGAGTACACACTGAAGCTTTCTTT.

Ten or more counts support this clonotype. The CDR3 sequence is CASSLGRDQPQHF. The CDR3 nucleotides read TGTGCCAGCAGCTTAGGCAGGGATCAGCCCCAGCATTTT. This chain links TRBV7-9 with TRBJ1-5; D is perhaps TRBD1 (5 bases). V shed 1 base and J shed 5 bases, with 6 bases lying between them. The CDR3 runs to 13 residues. CDR1 is SEHNR, CDR2 FQNEAQ, per germline (reference sequence).

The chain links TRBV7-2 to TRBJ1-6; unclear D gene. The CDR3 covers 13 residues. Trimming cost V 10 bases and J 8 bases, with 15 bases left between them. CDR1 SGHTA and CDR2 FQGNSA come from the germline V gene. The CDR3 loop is CATSPQVDSPLHF. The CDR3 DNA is TGTGCCACCTCACCGCAGGTAGATTCACCCCTCCACTTT.

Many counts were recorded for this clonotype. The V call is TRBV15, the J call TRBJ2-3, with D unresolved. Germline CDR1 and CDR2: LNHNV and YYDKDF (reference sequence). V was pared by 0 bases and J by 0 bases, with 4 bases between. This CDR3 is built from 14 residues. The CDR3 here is CATSRDPSTDTQYF. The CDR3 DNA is TGTGCCACCAGCAGAGACCCTAGCACAGATACGCAGTATTTT.

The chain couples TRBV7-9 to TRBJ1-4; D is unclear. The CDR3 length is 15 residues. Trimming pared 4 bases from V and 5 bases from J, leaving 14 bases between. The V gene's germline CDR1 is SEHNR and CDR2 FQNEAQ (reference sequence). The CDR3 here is CASSSRVGLNEKLFF. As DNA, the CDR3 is TGTGCCAGCAGCTCTAGGGTGGGATTAAATGAAAAACTGTTTTTT.